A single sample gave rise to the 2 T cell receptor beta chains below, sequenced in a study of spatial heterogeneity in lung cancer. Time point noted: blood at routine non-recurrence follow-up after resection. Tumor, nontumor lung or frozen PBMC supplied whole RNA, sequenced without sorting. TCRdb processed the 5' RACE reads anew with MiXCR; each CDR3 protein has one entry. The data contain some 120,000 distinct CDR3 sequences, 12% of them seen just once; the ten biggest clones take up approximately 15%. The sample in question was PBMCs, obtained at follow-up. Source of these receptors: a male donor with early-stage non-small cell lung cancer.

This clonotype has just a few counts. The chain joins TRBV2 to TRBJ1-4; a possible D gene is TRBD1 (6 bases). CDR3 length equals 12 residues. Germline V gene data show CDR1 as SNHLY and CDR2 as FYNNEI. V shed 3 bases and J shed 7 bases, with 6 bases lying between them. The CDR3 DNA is TGTGCCAGCAGTGAGACAGGTGAAAAACTGTTTTTT. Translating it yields CASSETGEKLFF.

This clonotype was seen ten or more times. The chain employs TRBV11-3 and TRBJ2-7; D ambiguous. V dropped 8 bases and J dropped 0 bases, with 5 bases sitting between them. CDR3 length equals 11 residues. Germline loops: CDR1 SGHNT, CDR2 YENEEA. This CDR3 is CASGNSYEQYF. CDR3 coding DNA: TGTGCCAGCGGTAACTCCTACGAGCAGTACTTC.